This T cell receptor beta chain was documented in a study of blood T cell repertoires in COVID-19. Original analysis: Amplification with reference gene primers provided the estimates of nucleated cell counts. Assay used: immunoSEQ multiplex PCR; TCRdb lists only in-frame clones, some missing. The V and J calls and clone size come from that table; D and trimming were worked out from the DNA. The data contain about 220,000 clones, almost 85% of them singletons. The specimen sequenced was peripheral blood. The clonotype originates from a woman aged 70-85 years with COVID-19, enrolled during active disease.

The CDR3 bases are TGCGCCAGCAGTCCAACAGGGCAGGCTAATGAAAAACTGTTTTTT. This gives the protein CASSPTGQANEKLFF. The chain uses TRBV5-1 and TRBJ1-4; maybe TRBD1 (6 bases). Germline V gene sequence: CDR1 SGHRS, CDR2 YFSETQ. The CDR3 sequence is 15 residues long. V gave up 5 bases and J gave up 3 bases, with 14 bases separating them.